This T cell receptor beta chain is from a study of blood T cells in healthy people across ages. Overall study findings and caveats: Higher diversity, along with more naive CD4+ cells, distinguished long-lived donors from aged donors. The study regarded diversity estimates from one million T cells as underestimates.

The CDR3 is 15 amino acids. Germline V gene lookup returns CDR1 MNHNS and CDR2 SASEGT. V lost 2 bases, J lost 15 bases, and 23 bases lay in between. A second PCR, run for about 7 to 11 cycles, used a sample-barcoded 5' primer plus a J-beta primer mix. Every cDNA molecule bore a tag from a template-switch adaptor containing 12 random nucleotides. TCRdb reanalysed the 5' RACE reads using MiXCR and keeps one entry per CDR3 protein. The sample contains approximately 800,000 distinct CDR3 sequences, 53% of which appear only once. Regarding this clonotype: Antigen unknown.

The TCR sequence derives from a man older than 75 in good health. V usage is TRBV6-1 and J usage is TRBJ2-4; D call uncertain. Specimen: blood. CDR3 residues: CASSELTRLTSLGYF. CDR3 sequence (DNA): TGTGCCAGCAGTGAACTTACGCGCCTTACCAGTTTAGGGTACTTC.